This TCR beta chain was recorded in a study of regulatory T cells in long-lasting Graves disease. Sequencing libraries for TCR beta were prepared with iRepertoire HTBI primers and Arm-PCR of CDR3 regions. From the multiplex PCR reads, TCRdb called clonotypes with MiXCR, one entry per CDR3 protein. The table lists 400,000 to 600,000 distinct CDR3 sequences, approximately 21% of them singletons. Time point denoted: persistent/refractory GD, antithyroid drugs over 5 years with positive TRAb. Construction of the TCR library relied on RNA isolated from PBMCs. This clonotype occurred many times. Here the sequenced sample was peripheral blood mononuclear cells (PBMCs), taken when the disease was refractory, from a patient treated with antithyroid drugs. This sequence was found in a female donor with Graves disease.

This CDR3 is CASSFLPPVRAGEKLFF. The CDR3 nucleotides read TGTGCCAGCAGTTTTCTCCCCCCCGTGCGGGCGGGTGAAAAACTGTTTTTT. The V and J genes are TRBV27 and TRBJ1-4; no clear D gene. This CDR3 has 17 amino acids. The ends were cut back, 3 bases at V and 7 bases at J, with 21 bases in the middle. Germline CDR1 and CDR2: MNHEY and SMNVEV (reference sequence). Full variable domain (outside the CDR3, taken from reference TRBV27 and TRBJ1-4): EAQVTQNPRYLITVTGKKLTVTCSQNMNHEYMSWYRQDPGLGLRQIYYSMNVEVTDKGDVPEGYKVSRKEKRNFPLILESPSPNQTSLYFCASSFLPPVRAGEKLFFGSGTQLSVL.